A single sample gave rise to the 14 T cell receptor beta chains below, sequenced in a study of shared clonotypes between healthy human individuals (dated by TCRdb to the early 2020s). Libraries were prepared through the immunoSEQ multiplex PCR assay. This immuneACCESS table, as held by TCRdb, lists in-frame sequences with V and J called but not all clones. Of the missing ones, under half trace to an unresolved V gene in checked studies; the others have no known cause. Across this sample there are under 1,100,000 clones, with approximately 80% seen only once. In total, the top ten clones hold roughly 0.55% of the sample. Sequences were obtained from memory CD4+ T cells from PBMCs. The cell subset or site label here, explained by the study, means: CD45RA-negative fraction. Receptor source: a man aged 18-30 years in good health. Some clones in this sample may be carry-over from other donors' samples.

This clone has a handful of counts. Distinct nucleotide sequences in the sample also encode this CDR3. The rearrangement links TRBV6-5 to TRBJ2-6, with a possible D match to TRBD1 (5 bases). Germline loops: CDR1 MNHEY, CDR2 SVGAGI. V lost 4 bases and J 1 base, leaving 8 bases between the germline ends. The CDR3 runs 15 residues. CDR3: CASSSSGSGANVLTF. CDR3 nucleotides: TGTGCCAGCAGTTCCTCAGGGTCTGGGGCCAACGTCCTGACTTTC.

This clone turned up a few times. The J gene is TRBJ2-7, the V gene TRBV28; D tentatively fits TRBD1 or TRBD2 (5 bases each). CDR1 is MDHEN, CDR2 SYDVKM, per germline. This CDR3 has 13 amino acids. V gave up 6 bases and J gave up 0 bases, with 9 bases separating them. The CDR3 region has the DNA TGTGCCAGCAGGTCAGGGAGCTCCTACGAGCAGTACTTC. As protein: CASRSGSSYEQYF.

This clone has only one observation. A read error is possible here, since a much larger clone lies one base away. This same CDR3 is encoded by further DNA sequences in the sample. The CDR3 protein is CASSQVPRTLQYF. The CDR3 DNA follows: TGTGCCAGCAGCCAAGTTCCCAGAACTCTTCAGTATTTC. This chain uses TRBV14 with TRBJ2-4; D call uncertain. Looked up from germline, CDR1 is SGHDN and CDR2 is FVKESK. There are 13 residues in the CDR3.

The gene calls are TRBV6-1 and TRBJ2-7; the D is unclear. This CDR3 spans 15 amino acids. CDR1 is MNHNS, CDR2 SASEGT, per germline. The ends were cut back, 6 bases at V and 0 bases at J, with 15 bases in the middle. CDR3 DNA: TGTGCCAGCAGCCGATTTAGCACCAGCTCCTACGAGCAGTACTTC. It is translated as CASSRFSTSSYEQYF.

CDR3 residues: CASSRGRGDQPQHF. The DNA of the CDR3 is TGTGCCAGCAGTCGAGGGAGGGGCGATCAGCCCCAGCATTTT. The rearrangement links TRBV2 to TRBJ1-5; D perhaps matches TRBD1 (5 bases). Looked up from germline, CDR1 is SNHLY and CDR2 is FYNNEI. The CDR3 is 14 amino acids. V gave up 5 bases and J gave up 5 bases, with 13 bases separating them.

As regards this clone: This CDR3 fails to terminate in the conserved phenylalanine or tryptophan, so it likely reflects a read error. This chain connects TRBV5-1 to TRBJ1-2; D gene uncertain. V lost 0 bases and J lost 3, with 9 bases in between. CDR1 is SGHRS, CDR2 YFSETQ, per germline. CDR3 size: 14 residues. CDR3 coding DNA: TGCGCCAGCAGCTTGGGCACGTCTGACTATGGCTACACCTCC. The encoded protein is CASSLGTSDYGYTS.

The rearrangement joins TRBV6-5 to TRBJ1-2; possibly TRBD1 for D (5 bases). The CDR3 is 14 residues long. V gave up 3 bases and J gave up 7 bases, with 15 bases separating them. Germline CDR1 and CDR2: MNHEY and SVGAGI. In DNA form, the CDR3 reads TGTGCCAGCAGTTATGGGGCAGGGCATAGTGGCTACACCTTC. This gives the protein CASSYGAGHSGYTF.

The chain is built from TRBV4-3 and TRBJ2-1; D could derive from TRBD1 or TRBD2 (5 bases each). Deletions cut 4 bases from V and 9 bases from J, with 16 bases between. Germline CDR1 is LGHNA and CDR2 is YSLEER. CDR3 length: 14 amino acids. The CDR3 spells CASSRIGGASEQFF. CDR3 DNA: TGCGCCAGCAGCCGAATTGGGGGAGCCAGTGAGCAGTTCTTC.

The chain combines TRBV19 with TRBJ2-1, with 9 bases fitting TRBD2. V trimming: 6 bases; J trimming: 2 bases; junction bases outside the gene matches: 8. Germline CDR1 is LNHDA and CDR2 is SQIVND (reference sequence). CDR3 size: 16 residues. This CDR3 reads CASRPRGLATYNEQFF. The CDR3 region has the DNA TGTGCCAGTAGGCCCAGGGGACTAGCAACCTACAATGAGCAGTTCTTC.

V is TRBV27 and J is TRBJ1-4, with no clear D. The CDR3 loop spans 16 amino acids. Germline loops: CDR1 MNHEY, CDR2 SMNVEV (reference sequence). Between the trimmed V and J ends, which lost 2 bases and 5 bases, there was a span of 15 bases. This CDR3 reads CASSLRGGSGNEKLFF. CDR3 sequence (DNA): TGTGCCAGCAGTTTACGCGGCGGCAGCGGCAATGAAAAACTGTTTTTT.

The chain has TRBV28 and TRBJ1-2, with TRBD1 as a possible D gene (6 bases). The CDR3 is 15 amino acids. V was shortened by 7 bases and J by 8 bases, with 23 bases between the two germline ends. Looked up from germline, CDR1 is MDHEN and CDR2 is SYDVKM. The DNA of the CDR3 is TGTGCCAGCACCAATGGGGGCAGAGAGAGTGGGGGCTACACCTTC. It encodes CASTNGGRESGGYTF.

Concerning this clone: The likely explanation is a read error, given a far larger clone one base away. The same CDR3 can be traced to other DNA sequences in this sample. The CDR3: CASSLRGDTEAFF. CDR3 sequence (DNA): TGTGCCAGCAGCTTACGGGGGGACACTGAAGCTTTCTTT. The J gene is TRBJ1-1, the V gene TRBV11-2; D is perhaps TRBD1 (5 bases). The CDR3 length is 13 residues. Germline assignment: CDR1 SGHAT and CDR2 FQNNGV. Trimming took 2 bases from V and 3 from J, leaving 7 bases between them.

The chain couples TRBV9 to TRBJ1-3; D gene unclear. The V and J ends lost 3 bases and 9 bases respectively, with 10 bases between them. Germline V gene data show CDR1 as SGDLS and CDR2 as YYNGEE. The CDR3 length is 12 residues. This chain's CDR3 is CASSAPWGTIYF. As DNA, the CDR3 is TGTGCCAGCAGCGCCCCCTGGGGCACCATATATTTT.

On this clone itself: Distinct nucleotide sequences in the sample also encode this CDR3. The chain joins TRBV11-2 to TRBJ1-5, with unresolved D. Germline loops: CDR1 SGHAT, CDR2 FQNNGV. The CDR3 totals 13 residues. Trimming removed 0 bases from V and 6 bases from J, with 6 bases in between. Here the CDR3 DNA reads TGTGCCAGCAGCTTAGATCGAGGTCAGCCCCAGCATTTT. It specifies CASSLDRGQPQHF.